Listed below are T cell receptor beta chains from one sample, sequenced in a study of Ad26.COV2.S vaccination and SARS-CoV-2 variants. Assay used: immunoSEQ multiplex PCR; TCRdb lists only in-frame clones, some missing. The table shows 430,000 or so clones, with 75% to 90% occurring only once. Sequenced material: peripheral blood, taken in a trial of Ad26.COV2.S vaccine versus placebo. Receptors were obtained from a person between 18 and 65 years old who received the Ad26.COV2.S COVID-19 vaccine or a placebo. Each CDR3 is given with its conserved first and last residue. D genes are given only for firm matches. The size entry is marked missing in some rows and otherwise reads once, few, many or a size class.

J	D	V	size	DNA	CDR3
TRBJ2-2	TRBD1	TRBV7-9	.	TGTGCCAGCAGCCCGACAGGGGATACCGGGGAGCTGTTTTTT	CASSPTGDTGELFF
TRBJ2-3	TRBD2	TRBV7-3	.	TGTGCCAGCAGCTTAAGCCGCCCGGGACTAGCGGGAGGCCTCACAGATACGCAGTATTTT	CASSLSRPGLAGGLTDTQYF
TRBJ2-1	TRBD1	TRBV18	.	TGTGCCAGCTCACCACCGGGACAGGGGACCTACAATGAGCAGTTCTTC	CASSPPGQGTYNEQFF
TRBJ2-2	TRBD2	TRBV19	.	TGTGCCAGTAGTCCGCCCGGTTCGGTAGCGGGGGGGATCACCGGGGAGCTGTTTTTT	CASSPPGSVAGGITGELFF
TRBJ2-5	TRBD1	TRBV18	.	TGTGCCAGCTCACGGGACAGCCTCCAAGAGACCCAGTACTTC	CASSRDSLQETQYF
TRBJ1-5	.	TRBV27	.	TGTGCCAGCAGTTTTGGCCGGAGCAATCAGCCCCAGCATTTT	CASSFGRSNQPQHF
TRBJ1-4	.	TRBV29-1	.	TGCAGCGCCCGGGGGCATGAAAAACTGTTTTTT	CSARGHEKLFF
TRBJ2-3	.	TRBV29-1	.	TGCAGCGTTTCCGTCCTAACCTACACAGATACGCAGTATTTT	CSVSVLTYTDTQYF
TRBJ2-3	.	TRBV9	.	TGTGCCAGCAGCGTAGAGGATAGGCATACGCAGTATTTT	CASSVEDRHTQYF
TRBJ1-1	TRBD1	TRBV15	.	TGTGCCACCAGCAGAGAGGACAGGTCGACGGCTGAAGCTTTCTTT	CATSREDRSTAEAFF
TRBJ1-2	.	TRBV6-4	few	TGTGCCAGCAGTGACCATTCCAGGGGTGGCGGCTACACCTTC	CASSDHSRGGGYTF
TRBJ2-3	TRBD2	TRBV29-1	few	TGCAGCGTAACGACCGAAAGACTTGGGCTAGCGGAGATCACAGATACGCAGTATTTT	CSVTTERLGLAEITDTQYF
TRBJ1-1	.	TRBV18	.	TGTGCCAGCTCAGAATATACAGCGAACACTGAAGCTTTCTTT	CASSEYTANTEAFF
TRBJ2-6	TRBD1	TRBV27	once	TGTGCCAGCAGTTGGGACAGGGGGGCTGGGGCCAACGTCCTGACTTTC	CASSWDRGAGANVLTF
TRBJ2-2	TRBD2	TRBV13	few	TGTGCCAGCAGCCCGTTGGGACTAGCGTACACCGGGGAGCTGTTTTTT	CASSPLGLAYTGELFF